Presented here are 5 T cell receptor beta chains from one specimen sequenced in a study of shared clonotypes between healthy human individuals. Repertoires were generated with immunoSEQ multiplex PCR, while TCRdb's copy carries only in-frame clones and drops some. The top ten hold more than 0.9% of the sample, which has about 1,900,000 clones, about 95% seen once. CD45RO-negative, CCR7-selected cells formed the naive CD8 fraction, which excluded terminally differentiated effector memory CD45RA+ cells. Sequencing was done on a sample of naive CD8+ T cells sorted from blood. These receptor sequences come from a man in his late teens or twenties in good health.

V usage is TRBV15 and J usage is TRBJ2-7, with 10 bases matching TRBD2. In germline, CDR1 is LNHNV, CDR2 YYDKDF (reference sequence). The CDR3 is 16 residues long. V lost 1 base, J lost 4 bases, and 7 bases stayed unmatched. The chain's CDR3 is CATSRGERGGLYEQYF. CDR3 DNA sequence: TGTGCCACCAGCAGAGGAGAGCGGGGGGGCCTGTACGAGCAGTACTTC.

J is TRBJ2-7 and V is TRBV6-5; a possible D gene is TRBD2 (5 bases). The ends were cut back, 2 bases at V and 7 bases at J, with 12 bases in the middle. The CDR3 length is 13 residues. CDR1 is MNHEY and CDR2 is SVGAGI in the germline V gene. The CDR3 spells CASSYSGEMEQYF. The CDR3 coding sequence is TGTGCCAGCAGTTACAGCGGAGAGATGGAGCAGTACTTC.

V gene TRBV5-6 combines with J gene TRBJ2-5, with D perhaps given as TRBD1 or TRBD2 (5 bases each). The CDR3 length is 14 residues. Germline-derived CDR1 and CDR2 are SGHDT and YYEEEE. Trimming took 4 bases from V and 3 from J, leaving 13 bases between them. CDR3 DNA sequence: TGTGCCAGCAGCCAGGACATGAGGGAAGAGACCCAGTACTTC. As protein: CASSQDMREETQYF.

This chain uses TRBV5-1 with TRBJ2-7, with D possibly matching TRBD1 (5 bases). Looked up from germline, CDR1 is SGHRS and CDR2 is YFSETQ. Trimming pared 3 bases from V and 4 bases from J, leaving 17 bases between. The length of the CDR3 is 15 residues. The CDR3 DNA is TGCGCCAGCAGCTCGGAAGGGGTTCCCACATACGAGCAGTACTTC. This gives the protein CASSSEGVPTYEQYF.

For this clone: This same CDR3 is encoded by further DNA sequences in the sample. CDR3 region: CASSSGPNTEAFF. CDR3 in DNA: TGTGCCAGCAGTTCAGGGCCGAACACTGAAGCTTTCTTT. This chain connects TRBV7-9 to TRBJ1-1, with a tentative D call TRBD1 (5 bases). Germline V gives CDR1 SEHNR, CDR2 FQNEAQ (reference sequence). Trimming pared 6 bases from V and 1 base from J, leaving 9 bases between. CDR3 size: 13 residues.